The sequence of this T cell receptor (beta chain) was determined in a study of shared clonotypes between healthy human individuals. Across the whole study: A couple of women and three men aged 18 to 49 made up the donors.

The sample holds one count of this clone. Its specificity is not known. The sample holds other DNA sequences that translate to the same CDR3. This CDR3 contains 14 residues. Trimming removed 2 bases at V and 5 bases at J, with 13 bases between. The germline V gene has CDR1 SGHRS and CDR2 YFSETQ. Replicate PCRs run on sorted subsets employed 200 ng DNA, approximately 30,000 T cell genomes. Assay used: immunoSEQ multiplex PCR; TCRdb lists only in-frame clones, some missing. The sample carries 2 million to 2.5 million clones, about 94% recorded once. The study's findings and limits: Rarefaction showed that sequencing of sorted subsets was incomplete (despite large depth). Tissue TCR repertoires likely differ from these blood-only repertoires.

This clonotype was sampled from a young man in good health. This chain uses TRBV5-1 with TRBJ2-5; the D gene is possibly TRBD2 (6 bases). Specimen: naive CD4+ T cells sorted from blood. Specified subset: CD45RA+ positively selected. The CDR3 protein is CASSLTSGVETQYF. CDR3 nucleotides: TGCGCCAGCAGCTTAACCTCGGGGGTGGAGACCCAGTACTTC. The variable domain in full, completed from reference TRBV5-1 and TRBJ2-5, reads KAGVTQTPRYLIKTRGQQVTLSCSPISGHRSVSWYQQTPGQGLQFLFEYFSETQRNKGNFPGRFSGRQFSNSRSEMNVSTLELGDSALYLCASSLTSGVETQYFGPGTRLLVL.